This T cell receptor (beta chain) emerged from a study of neoadjuvant anti-PD-1 for oral cavity cancer. Study outcomes and limitations: Post-nivolumab, blood T cell clonality was significantly elevated in non-responders.

This clone appeared a single time. Its antigen is not known. Blood libraries mostly used roughly 520 ng genomic DNA, six replicates each. Sequencing was performed with immunoSEQ multiplex PCR; in TCRdb, only in-frame clones are kept and a portion is missing. The repertoire holds over 65,000 clones, with roughly 84% as singletons. Stated time point: after neoadjuvant nivolumab, at surgical resection. These oral cavity squamous cell carcinomas were HPV-negative and locally advanced. The junction had 13 bases not matched to a gene; V was cut back by 5 bases and J by 10 bases. CDR3 length equals 15 residues. The germline V gene encodes CDR1 SEHNR and CDR2 FQNEAQ (reference sequence).

J is TRBJ2-7 and V is TRBV7-9; TRBD2 agrees at 11 bases. The sequence derives from a person aged 35 to 85 with oral cavity squamous cell carcinoma. The specimen was PBMCs, collected after nivolumab (anti-PD-1) treatment. The CDR3 loop is CASSSIAGGHGRQYF. CDR3 DNA sequence: TGTGCCAGCAGCAGTATAGCGGGAGGGCATGGTCGACAGTACTTC.